The 22 T cell receptor beta chains below were found in one sample sequenced in a study of beta chain features in type 1 diabetes. The investigators reverse transcribed all of the isolated RNA, so they sequenced expressed TCRB transcripts. This table comes from immunoSEQ multiplex PCR, and its TCRdb copy is limited to in-frame clones, with some not included. The sample includes approximately 330,000 clones, approximately 11% of them seen just once. Source material: naive CD4+ T cells from blood. These TCRs come from a woman aged 30 to 39 in good health.

The gene calls are TRBV7-2 and TRBJ2-7; the match to TRBD1 covers 7 bases. The CDR3 has 14 residues. V lost 6 bases and J lost 3; bases outside the gene matches: 8. The V gene's germline CDR1 is SGHTA and CDR2 FQGNSA. DNA for the CDR3: TGTGCCAGCAGTAACTCCCGGGACAGCTACGAGCAGTACTTC. It translates to CASSNSRDSYEQYF. The complete variable domain, with remaining parts taken from reference TRBV7-2 and TRBJ2-7, reads GAGVSQSPSNKVTEKGKDVELRCDPISGHTALYWYRQSLGQGLEFLIYFQGNSAPDKSGLPSDRFSAERTGGSVSTLTIQRTQQEDSAVYLCASSNSRDSYEQYFGPGTRLTVT.

The chain carries TRBV27 and TRBJ2-1, with 11 bases fitting TRBD2. Trimming at V came to 8 bases and at J to 4 bases, leaving 1 base not matched to a gene. Germline V gene sequence: CDR1 MNHEY, CDR2 SMNVEV (reference sequence). This CDR3 is 13 amino acids long. Written as DNA, the CDR3 is TGTGCCAGCCGACTAGCGGGATACAATGAGCAGTTCTTC. Its protein is CASRLAGYNEQFF.

This clone turned up a few times. The J gene is TRBJ2-3, the V gene TRBV11-2, with D tentatively TRBD2 (6 bases). The V end lost 1 base, the J end lost 1 base, and 12 bases lay between the germline ends. The CDR3 spans 16 residues. From germline, CDR1 is SGHAT and CDR2 FQNNGV. The CDR3 DNA follows: TGTGCCAGCAGCTTAGCTCCGGGAGAGGGCACAGATACGCAGTATTTT. This translates into CASSLAPGEGTDTQYF.

The rearrangement links TRBV30 to TRBJ1-4; 8 bases align to TRBD1. This CDR3 spans 14 amino acids. CDR1 is GTSNPN, CDR2 SVGIG, per germline (reference sequence). The V segment lost 4 bases and the J segment 7 bases; nucleotides outside the gene matches: 8. The CDR3 protein is CAWTGTGGGEKLFF. The DNA of the CDR3 is TGTGCCTGGACCGGGACAGGCGGAGGTGAAAAACTGTTTTTT.

This clone was seen a handful of times. The chain combines TRBV9 with TRBJ1-5; possibly TRBD1 for D (5 bases). Trimming left V 0 bases short and J 6 bases short, with 13 bases between. This CDR3 has 15 amino acids. Germline V lookup: CDR1 SGDLS, CDR2 YYNGEE. CDR3 protein: CASSVGDGGFQPQHF. The DNA for the CDR3 is TGTGCCAGCAGCGTAGGGGACGGAGGGTTTCAGCCCCAGCATTTT.

This clone appeared a few times. The chain uses TRBV5-5 and TRBJ1-1; 10 positions match TRBD1. The germline gives CDR1 SGHKS, CDR2 YYEKEE (reference sequence). CDR3 size: 16 residues. The V segment lost 0 bases and the J segment 5 bases; nucleotides outside the gene matches: 7. The CDR3 bases are TGTGCCAGCAGCTTGGGGACAGGGGGATGGGGAACTGAAGCTTTCTTT. It specifies CASSLGTGGWGTEAFF.

This clone was seen a handful of times. This sequence joins TRBV29-1 and TRBJ2-1; D is possibly TRBD2 (7 bases). This CDR3 has 17 amino acids. The V end was cut by 5 bases, the J end by 8 bases, with 28 bases between. Germline V gene data show CDR1 as SQVTM and CDR2 as ANQGSEA. The CDR3 here is CSVPPGAASGGRHEQFF. In DNA form, the CDR3 reads TGCAGCGTTCCCCCGGGGGCGGCTAGCGGCGGCCGGCATGAGCAGTTCTTC.

The J gene is TRBJ2-7, the V gene TRBV18, with D possibly TRBD1 on 6 matching bases. V gave up 5 bases and J gave up 3 bases, with 8 bases separating them. The CDR3 totals 12 residues. Germline lookup yields CDR1 KGHSH and CDR2 LQKENI. CDR3 DNA sequence: TGTGCCAGCTCATCGGACAGCTACGAGCAGTACTTC. Translated: CASSSDSYEQYF. Full variable domain (rest looked up from reference TRBV18 and TRBJ2-7): NAGVMQNPRHLVRRRGQEARLRCSPMKGHSHVYWYRQLPEEGLKFMVYLQKENIIDESGMPKERFSAEFPKEGPSILRIQQVVRGDSAAYFCASSSDSYEQYFGPGTRLTVT.

This clone was seen more than once but under ten times. This rearrangement joins TRBV19 to TRBJ2-2; 10 bases map to TRBD2. The J segment lost 8 bases and the V segment lost 3 bases, leaving 9 bases of the junction unmatched. CDR1 and CDR2 (germline): LNHDA, SQIVND (reference sequence). This CDR3 spans 16 amino acids. CDR3 coding DNA: TGTGCCAGTAGTATTCAGACTAGCGGGTTTCAAGGGGAGCTGTTTTTT. Amino acids: CASSIQTSGFQGELFF.

The sample holds a few counts of this clone. The rearrangement joins TRBV10-3 to TRBJ2-1; maybe TRBD2 (6 bases). Looked up from germline, CDR1 is ENHRY and CDR2 is SYGVKD. The CDR3 is made up of 16 amino acids. V lost 3 bases to trimming and J lost 0 bases, with 12 bases between them. The CDR3 bases are TGTGCCATCAGTGACCCGGGAGAGCGCTCCTACAATGAGCAGTTCTTC. Protein product: CAISDPGERSYNEQFF.

The chain has TRBV30 and TRBJ2-7, with no clear D. V lost 1 base and J lost 2, with 9 bases in between. This CDR3 comprises 13 residues. CDR1 and CDR2 from the germline V gene are GTSNPN and SVGIG (reference sequence). CDR3 nucleotide sequence: TGTGCCTGGAGTGGGGTAGCAGCCTACGAGCAGTACTTC. It translates to CAWSGVAAYEQYF. Together with reference TRBV30 and TRBJ2-7, the CDR3 gives the full variable domain: SQTIHQWPATLVQPVGSPLSLECTVEGTSNPNLYWYRQAAGRGLQLLFYSVGIGQISSEVPQNLSASRPQDRQFILSSKKLLLSDSGFYLCAWSGVAAYEQYFGPGTRLTVT.

This clone was found a few times. The chain employs TRBV18 and TRBJ1-1, with D uncertain. The CDR3 loop spans 14 amino acids. Germline V gene sequence: CDR1 KGHSH, CDR2 LQKENI. Trimming left V 1 base short and J 0 bases short, with 6 bases between. The CDR3 region is CASSPQELNTEAFF. The CDR3 region has the DNA TGTGCCAGCTCACCACAGGAGCTGAACACTGAAGCTTTCTTT.

In its sample, this clone was seen a few times. The chain employs TRBV2 and TRBJ2-7, with a possible D match to TRBD1 (6 bases). CDR3 length equals 14 residues. Germline values: CDR1 SNHLY, CDR2 FYNNEI. V shed 3 bases and J shed 2 bases, with 11 bases lying between them. CDR3 sequence reads: CASSDGKGAYEQYF. The CDR3 DNA is TGTGCCAGCAGTGATGGAAAGGGGGCCTACGAGCAGTACTTC.

This sequence joins TRBV9 and TRBJ1-2; D ambiguous. Trimming left V 4 bases short and J 2 bases short, with 18 bases between. The CDR3 loop spans 16 amino acids. In germline, CDR1 is SGDLS, CDR2 YYNGEE. CDR3 coding DNA: TGTGCCAGCAGCCCGCTTGGCCACCAGCGGAACTATGGCTACACCTTC. This translates into CASSPLGHQRNYGYTF.

The chain uses TRBV6-1 and TRBJ1-4; D might be TRBD1 (6 bases). V lost 4 bases, J lost 8 bases, and 17 bases lay in between. Germline CDR1 reads MNHNS; CDR2 reads SASEGT. This CDR3 is built from 15 residues. The CDR3 region is CASSAPLDRGEKLFF. The CDR3 coding sequence is TGTGCCAGCAGTGCCCCGTTGGACAGAGGGGAAAAACTGTTTTTT.

The rearrangement links TRBV5-1 to TRBJ1-1; a weak D match, TRBD1 (5 bases). Germline CDR1 is SGHRS and CDR2 is YFSETQ. The V end was cut by 4 bases, the J end by 0 bases, with 13 bases between. The CDR3 totals 15 residues. DNA for the CDR3: TGCGCCAGCAGCATGATGACAGCCATGAACACTGAAGCTTTCTTT. It specifies CASSMMTAMNTEAFF. Variable domain in full (rest from reference TRBV5-1 and TRBJ1-1): KAGVTQTPRYLIKTRGQQVTLSCSPISGHRSVSWYQQTPGQGLQFLFEYFSETQRNKGNFPGRFSGRQFSNSRSEMNVSTLELGDSALYLCASSMMTAMNTEAFFGQGTRLTVV.

V usage is TRBV28 and J usage is TRBJ1-2, with 7 bases identical to TRBD1. V was clipped by 7 bases and J by 2 bases; unmatched bases: 7. Germline V gives CDR1 MDHEN, CDR2 SYDVKM. The length of the CDR3 is 14 residues. The CDR3 sequence: CASTLGQRNYGYTF. CDR3 sequence (DNA): TGTGCCAGCACTTTGGGACAGCGGAACTATGGCTACACCTTC.

This clone has only a few counts. The V call is TRBV7-2, the J call TRBJ2-5, with 8 bases fitting TRBD1. Germline trimming cut 3 bases from V and 4 bases from J; bases unmatched to any gene: 1. Germline CDR1 SGHTA, CDR2 FQGNSA. The CDR3 loop spans 13 amino acids. The CDR3 is CASSFDRGETQYF. The CDR3 coding sequence is TGTGCCAGCAGCTTTGACAGGGGAGAGACCCAGTACTTC.

This clone was found a few times. The chain is built from TRBV5-1 and TRBJ1-1; unclear D gene. Germline V gene data show CDR1 as SGHRS and CDR2 as YFSETQ. CDR3 size: 13 residues. V was pared by 0 bases and J by 4 bases, with 7 bases between. The CDR3 sequence is CASSLEPRTEAFF. The CDR3 DNA sequence: TGCGCCAGCAGCTTGGAGCCACGCACTGAAGCTTTCTTT. Drawing the rest from reference TRBV5-1 and TRBJ1-1, the complete variable domain is KAGVTQTPRYLIKTRGQQVTLSCSPISGHRSVSWYQQTPGQGLQFLFEYFSETQRNKGNFPGRFSGRQFSNSRSEMNVSTLELGDSALYLCASSLEPRTEAFFGQGTRLTVV.

This rearrangement joins TRBV6-5 to TRBJ1-1; D not certain. CDR1 and CDR2 (germline): MNHEY, SVGAGI. CDR3 length: 13 amino acids. The germline V and J ends were trimmed by 0 bases and 7 bases, with 9 bases remaining between them. In nucleotides, the CDR3 is TGTGCCAGCAGTTACTCTGGAGTTGGTGAAGCTTTCTTT. Translation: CASSYSGVGEAFF.

The genes are TRBV11-2 and TRBJ2-7; 7 bases are shared with TRBD2. Unmatched junction bases numbered 14, after V lost 5 bases and J lost 4 bases. CDR1 and CDR2 (germline): SGHAT, FQNNGV. The CDR3 loop spans 16 amino acids. The CDR3 loop is CASSPRRLAVGYEQYF. The CDR3, as DNA: TGTGCCAGCAGCCCGAGGAGGCTAGCGGTCGGTTACGAGCAGTACTTC.

The chain uses TRBV5-1 and TRBJ2-7; 7 bases agree with TRBD2. The germline CDR1 and CDR2 sequences are SGHRS and YFSETQ. The CDR3 is made up of 15 amino acids. Unmatched junction bases numbered 6, after V lost 1 base and J lost 2 bases. The CDR3 reads CASSLIERGTYEQYF. The CDR3 DNA reads TGCGCCAGCAGCTTGATCGAGCGGGGCACCTACGAGCAGTACTTC.